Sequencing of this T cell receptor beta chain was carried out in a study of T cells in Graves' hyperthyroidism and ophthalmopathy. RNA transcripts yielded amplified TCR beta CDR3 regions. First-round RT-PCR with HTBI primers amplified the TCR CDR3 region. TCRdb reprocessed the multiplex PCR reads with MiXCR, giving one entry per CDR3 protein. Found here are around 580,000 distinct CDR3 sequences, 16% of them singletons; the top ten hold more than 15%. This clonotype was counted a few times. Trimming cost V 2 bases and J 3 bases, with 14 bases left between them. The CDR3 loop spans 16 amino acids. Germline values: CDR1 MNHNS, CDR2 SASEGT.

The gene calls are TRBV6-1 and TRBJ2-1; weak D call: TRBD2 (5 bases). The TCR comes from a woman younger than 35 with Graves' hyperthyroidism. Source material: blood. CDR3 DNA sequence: TGTGCCAGCAGTGAACTGGGGAGAGACCACTACAATGAGCAGTTCTTC. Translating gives CASSELGRDHYNEQFF.